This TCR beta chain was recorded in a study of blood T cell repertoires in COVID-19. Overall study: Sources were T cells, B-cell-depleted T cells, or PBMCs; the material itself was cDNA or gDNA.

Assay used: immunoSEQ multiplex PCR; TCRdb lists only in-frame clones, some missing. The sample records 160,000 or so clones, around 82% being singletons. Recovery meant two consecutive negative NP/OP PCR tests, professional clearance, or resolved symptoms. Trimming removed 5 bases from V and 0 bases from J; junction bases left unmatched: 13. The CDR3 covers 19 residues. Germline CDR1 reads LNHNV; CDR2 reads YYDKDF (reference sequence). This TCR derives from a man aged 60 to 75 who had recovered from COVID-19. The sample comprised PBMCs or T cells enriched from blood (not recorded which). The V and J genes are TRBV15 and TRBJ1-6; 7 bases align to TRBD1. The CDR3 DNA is TGTGCCACCAGCGAAACGATAAGGACAGGTAGCTCCTATAATTCACCCCTCCACTTT. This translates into CATSETIRTGSSYNSPLHF.